What follows is one T cell receptor beta chain and its context. The germline CDR1 and CDR2 sequences are SGHTA and FQGTGA. Trimming removed 4 bases at V and 5 bases at J, with 11 bases between. This CDR3 contains 13 residues. After isolation, RNA underwent reverse transcription to generate cDNA as the sequencing template. The protocol was immunoSEQ multiplex PCR, while the TCRdb copy is restricted to in-frame clones and leaves out a portion. Among under 150,000 clones listed, 53% were seen once. This specimen comes from a study of CD8+ T cells in alopecia areata. About the study: For the treated group, dosing was oral tofacitinib at 5 to 10 mg twice daily. Tofacitinib therapy took 6 to 18 months; 6 months off drug came after.

Treatment reported: oral pan-JAK inhibitor, 5-10 mg twice daily. Patients with alopecia areata provided lesional scalp punch biopsies as well as peripheral blood. The sequence derives from a human donor with alopecia areata. J is TRBJ1-1 and V is TRBV7-3; D unresolved. Sample: CD4+ T cells sorted from blood, taken at week 4, from a patient treated with tofacitinib. DNA for the CDR3: TGTGCCAGCAGCTCCACCGTTAGGACTGAAGCTTTCTTT. Amino acid sequence: CASSSTVRTEAFF.